A selection of T cell receptor beta chains follows, all from one sample in a study of blood T cell repertoires in COVID-19. Clones were read by immunoSEQ multiplex PCR, and TCRdb kept only the in-frame ones, dropping some. In the table there are 140,000 or so clones, roughly 86% of which are singletons. What was sequenced was peripheral blood. These receptors were collected from a woman in her forties or fifties with acute or convalescent COVID-19. Both conserved end residues are part of each CDR3. Fields, in order: D gene, V gene, clone size, J gene, CDR3 protein, CDR3 DNA. The D gene is left open where the match is weak. Size is stated for part of the rows, as once, few or many counts, or as a class when the clone is expanded.

d_call: TRBD2
v_call: TRBV27
clone_size: .
j_call: TRBJ2-5
cdr3_aa: CASSLSTRLGGETQYF
cdr3_nt: TGTGCCAGCAGTTTATCCACCCGCCTGGGAGGGGAGACCCAGTACTTC

d_call: .
v_call: TRBV28
clone_size: once
j_call: TRBJ1-1
cdr3_aa: CASSVTDGRTEAFF
cdr3_nt: TGTGCCAGCAGTGTTACGGATGGGAGAACTGAAGCTTTCTTT

d_call: .
v_call: TRBV7-2
clone_size: .
j_call: TRBJ1-2
cdr3_aa: CASSRGAGEDYGYTF
cdr3_nt: TGTGCCAGCAGCAGAGGGGCGGGGGAAGACTATGGCTACACCTTC

d_call: .
v_call: TRBV30
clone_size: .
j_call: TRBJ2-2
cdr3_aa: CAWSVSGAGELFF
cdr3_nt: TGTGCCTGGAGTGTCTCGGGGGCCGGGGAGCTGTTTTTT

d_call: .
v_call: TRBV3-1/TRBV3-2
clone_size: .
j_call: TRBJ2-1
cdr3_aa: CASSQANGYNEQFF
cdr3_nt: TGTGCCAGCAGCCAAGCGAACGGGTACAATGAGCAGTTCTTC

d_call: TRBD2
v_call: TRBV30
clone_size: .
j_call: TRBJ2-3
cdr3_aa: CAWGLAGEGTDTQYF
cdr3_nt: TGTGCCTGGGGACTAGCGGGGGAGGGGACAGATACGCAGTATTTT

d_call: .
v_call: TRBV7-3
clone_size: .
j_call: TRBJ1-2
cdr3_aa: CASSFGGTGYTF
cdr3_nt: TGTGCCAGCAGCTTTGGAGGGACTGGCTACACCTTC

d_call: TRBD1
v_call: TRBV28
clone_size: .
j_call: TRBJ1-2
cdr3_aa: CASSLHPDRTYGYTF
cdr3_nt: TGTGCCAGCAGTTTGCACCCGGACAGGACCTATGGCTACACCTTC

d_call: TRBD2
v_call: TRBV9
clone_size: .
j_call: TRBJ2-1
cdr3_aa: CASSAGTSGGNEQFF
cdr3_nt: TGTGCCAGCAGCGCCGGGACTAGCGGGGGGAATGAGCAGTTCTTC

d_call: .
v_call: TRBV12-3/TRBV12-4
clone_size: .
j_call: TRBJ2-3
cdr3_aa: CASSRIYTDTQYF
cdr3_nt: TGTGCCAGCAGCCGAATCTACACAGATACGCAGTATTTT

d_call: TRBD2
v_call: TRBV5-4
clone_size: .
j_call: TRBJ2-1
cdr3_aa: CASRPRTSGLYNEQFF
cdr3_nt: TGTGCCAGCAGACCTCGGACTAGCGGCCTCTACAATGAGCAGTTCTTC

d_call: TRBD2
v_call: TRBV19
clone_size: .
j_call: TRBJ2-7
cdr3_aa: CASSLAGGNEQYF
cdr3_nt: TGTGCCAGTAGTCTTGCGGGGGGGAACGAGCAGTACTTC

d_call: TRBD2
v_call: TRBV19
clone_size: .
j_call: TRBJ2-3
cdr3_aa: CASSALAGGPEDTQYF
cdr3_nt: TGTGCCAGTAGTGCTCTAGCGGGAGGGCCGGAGGATACGCAGTATTTT

d_call: .
v_call: TRBV5-6
clone_size: .
j_call: TRBJ1-6
cdr3_aa: CASSFKGRGNSPLHF
cdr3_nt: TGTGCCAGCAGCTTCAAGGGTCGGGGTAATTCACCCCTCCACTTT

d_call: TRBD1
v_call: TRBV4-1
clone_size: .
j_call: TRBJ1-1
cdr3_aa: CASSQYTGGFTEAFF
cdr3_nt: TGCGCCAGCAGCCAGTATACAGGGGGGTTCACTGAAGCTTTCTTT

d_call: .
v_call: TRBV5-1
clone_size: few
j_call: TRBJ2-1
cdr3_aa: CASSLQLVNNEQFF
cdr3_nt: TGCGCCAGCAGCTTGCAACTAGTCAACAATGAGCAGTTCTTC

d_call: .
v_call: TRBV5-1
clone_size: .
j_call: TRBJ1-1
cdr3_aa: CASSLVGSGGDTEAFF
cdr3_nt: TGCGCCAGCAGCTTGGTTGGTTCGGGGGGCGATACTGAAGCTTTCTTT

d_call: .
v_call: TRBV10-3
clone_size: .
j_call: TRBJ1-5
cdr3_aa: CAISERPPTGKQPQHF
cdr3_nt: TGTGCCATCAGTGAGCGCCCTCCAACAGGGAAACAGCCCCAGCATTTT

d_call: .
v_call: TRBV12-5
clone_size: .
j_call: TRBJ1-2
cdr3_aa: CASGTEDKSQGYTF
cdr3_nt: TGTGCTAGTGGTACCGAGGACAAGTCTCAAGGCTACACCTTC

d_call: .
v_call: TRBV5-6
clone_size: .
j_call: TRBJ2-3
cdr3_aa: CASSWSADTQYF
cdr3_nt: TGTGCCAGCAGCTGGTCAGCAGATACGCAGTATTTT

d_call: TRBD1
v_call: TRBV18
clone_size: .
j_call: TRBJ1-1
cdr3_aa: CASSPRTGTTEAFF
cdr3_nt: TGTGCCAGCTCACCTAGGACAGGGACAACTGAAGCTTTCTTT

d_call: .
v_call: TRBV7-9
clone_size: few
j_call: TRBJ1-1
cdr3_aa: CASRGGRLNTEAFF
cdr3_nt: TGTGCCAGCAGGGGGGGACGTTTGAACACTGAAGCTTTCTTT

d_call: .
v_call: TRBV10-2
clone_size: .
j_call: TRBJ2-6
cdr3_aa: CASSESLSVLTF
cdr3_nt: TGCGCCAGCAGTGAGAGCCTGAGCGTCCTGACTTTC

d_call: TRBD2
v_call: TRBV5-8
clone_size: once
j_call: TRBJ2-7
cdr3_aa: CASSFGGGKSHEQYF
cdr3_nt: TGTGCCAGCAGCTTCGGGGGGGGGAAGTCCCACGAGCAGTACTTC

d_call: .
v_call: TRBV11-2
clone_size: .
j_call: TRBJ2-6
cdr3_aa: CASSFEFAGANVLTF
cdr3_nt: TGTGCCAGCAGCTTTGAGTTCGCTGGGGCCAACGTCCTGACTTTC

d_call: TRBD1
v_call: TRBV5-1
clone_size: .
j_call: TRBJ2-2
cdr3_aa: CASIPGTGNTGELFF
cdr3_nt: TGCGCCAGCATCCCCGGGACAGGGAACACCGGGGAGCTGTTTTTT

d_call: TRBD1
v_call: TRBV5-5
clone_size: .
j_call: TRBJ1-1
cdr3_aa: CASSYLGQGDTEAFF
cdr3_nt: TGTGCCAGCAGCTATTTGGGACAGGGGGACACTGAAGCTTTCTTT

d_call: TRBD1
v_call: TRBV15
clone_size: .
j_call: TRBJ1-4
cdr3_aa: CATSREGDREKLFF
cdr3_nt: TGTGCCACCAGCAGAGAAGGGGACAGAGAAAAACTGTTTTTT

d_call: TRBD1
v_call: TRBV6-5
clone_size: few
j_call: TRBJ1-2
cdr3_aa: CASTEPDRYYGYTF
cdr3_nt: TGTGCCAGCACCGAACCGGACAGGTACTATGGCTACACCTTC

d_call: .
v_call: TRBV6-2/TRBV6-3
clone_size: few
j_call: TRBJ2-7
cdr3_aa: CASSYSSRSHYEQYF
cdr3_nt: TGTGCCAGCAGTTACTCGTCCAGGTCCCACTACGAGCAGTACTTC

d_call: TRBD2
v_call: TRBV9
clone_size: medium-sized
j_call: TRBJ2-7
cdr3_aa: CARWGGWAPYEQYF
cdr3_nt: TGTGCCAGGTGGGGGGGTTGGGCCCCCTACGAGCAGTACTTC

d_call: .
v_call: TRBV7-6
clone_size: .
j_call: TRBJ1-1
cdr3_aa: CASSPTPGGNTEAFF
cdr3_nt: TGTGCCAGCAGCCCGACACCGGGGGGGAACACTGAAGCTTTCTTT

d_call: .
v_call: TRBV5-1
clone_size: .
j_call: TRBJ1-1
cdr3_aa: CASMLRGGTEAFF
cdr3_nt: TGCGCCAGCATGTTAAGGGGAGGAACTGAAGCTTTCTTT

d_call: TRBD1
v_call: TRBV6-5
clone_size: .
j_call: TRBJ2-1
cdr3_aa: CASSSNRDRNEQFF
cdr3_nt: TGTGCCAGCAGTTCCAACCGGGACAGGAATGAGCAGTTCTTC

d_call: TRBD1
v_call: TRBV3-1/TRBV3-2
clone_size: .
j_call: TRBJ2-3
cdr3_aa: CASSLLSGGDTDTQYF
cdr3_nt: TGTGCCAGCAGCCTACTGTCAGGGGGCGACACAGATACGCAGTATTTT

d_call: TRBD2
v_call: TRBV7-9
clone_size: .
j_call: TRBJ2-1
cdr3_aa: CASSLSGAPYNEQFF
cdr3_nt: TGTGCCAGCAGCTTAAGCGGGGCTCCCTACAATGAGCAGTTCTTC

d_call: .
v_call: TRBV10-3
clone_size: .
j_call: TRBJ1-2
cdr3_aa: CAISDGGDYGYTF
cdr3_nt: TGTGCCATCAGTGATGGAGGGGACTATGGCTACACCTTC

d_call: TRBD1
v_call: TRBV11-2
clone_size: once
j_call: TRBJ1-2
cdr3_aa: CASSLAAGGDYGYTF
cdr3_nt: TGTGCCAGCAGCTTAGCCGCAGGGGGCGACTATGGCTACACCTTC

d_call: .
v_call: TRBV11-2
clone_size: few
j_call: TRBJ1-5
cdr3_aa: CASSFGGQPQHF
cdr3_nt: TGTGCCAGCAGCTTTGGCGGGCAGCCCCAGCATTTT

d_call: .
v_call: TRBV6-5
clone_size: once
j_call: TRBJ1-2
cdr3_aa: CASSYIQGGGYTF
cdr3_nt: TGTGCCAGCAGTTACATACAGGGAGGGGGCTACACCTTC

d_call: .
v_call: TRBV2
clone_size: .
j_call: TRBJ2-1
cdr3_aa: CASCIAAYSSYNEQFF
cdr3_nt: TGTGCCAGCTGTATTGCTGCATACAGCTCCTACAATGAGCAGTTCTTC

d_call: .
v_call: TRBV3-1/TRBV3-2
clone_size: .
j_call: TRBJ1-1
cdr3_aa: CASSQNTNTEAFF
cdr3_nt: TGTGCCAGCAGCCAAAACACAAACACTGAAGCTTTCTTT

d_call: .
v_call: TRBV29-1
clone_size: few
j_call: TRBJ1-2
cdr3_aa: CSVAMEGYTF
cdr3_nt: TGCAGCGTTGCTATGGAGGGCTACACCTTC

d_call: .
v_call: TRBV2
clone_size: .
j_call: TRBJ1-1
cdr3_aa: CASSEGRARTEAFF
cdr3_nt: TGTGCCAGCAGTGAGGGCAGGGCGCGGACTGAAGCTTTCTTT

d_call: .
v_call: TRBV7-2
clone_size: .
j_call: TRBJ2-4
cdr3_aa: CASSRDISRRDIQYF
cdr3_nt: TGTGCCAGCAGCCGGGACATTTCTCGACGGGACATTCAGTACTTC

d_call: TRBD1
v_call: TRBV19
clone_size: .
j_call: TRBJ1-6
cdr3_aa: CASSTRHGTGDNSPLHF
cdr3_nt: TGTGCCAGTAGTACCCGACACGGGACAGGGGATAATTCACCCCTCCACTTT

d_call: .
v_call: TRBV19
clone_size: once
j_call: TRBJ1-2
cdr3_aa: CASSISPGPYGYTF
cdr3_nt: TGTGCCAGTAGTATAAGTCCAGGGCCTTATGGCTACACCTTC

d_call: .
v_call: TRBV5-6
clone_size: .
j_call: TRBJ1-2
cdr3_aa: CASSGRRGYTF
cdr3_nt: TGTGCCAGCAGCGGCAGGCGCGGCTACACCTTC